This TCR beta chain was recovered during a study of blood T cell repertoires in COVID-19. Study-level information: Italy, Spain and the United States were the sources of the convalescent and acute COVID-19 samples.

A single count supports this clone. The CDR3 has 12 amino acids. Germline CDR1 SNHLY, CDR2 FYNNEI. The V end lost 6 bases, the J end lost 2 bases, and 5 bases lay between the germline ends. Data came from immunoSEQ multiplex PCR; TCRdb stores just in-frame clones and leaves some out. The sample consists of roughly 430,000 clones, roughly 88% of them appearing once. The chain combines TRBV2 with TRBJ1-5, with D uncertain. The receptor was derived from a woman aged 40 to 55 with acute COVID-19. Sequencing used PBMCs or T cells enriched from blood (not recorded which). As DNA, the CDR3 is TGTGCCAGCAGGCGGGGCAATCAGCCCCAGCATTTT. Protein sequence: CASRRGNQPQHF.